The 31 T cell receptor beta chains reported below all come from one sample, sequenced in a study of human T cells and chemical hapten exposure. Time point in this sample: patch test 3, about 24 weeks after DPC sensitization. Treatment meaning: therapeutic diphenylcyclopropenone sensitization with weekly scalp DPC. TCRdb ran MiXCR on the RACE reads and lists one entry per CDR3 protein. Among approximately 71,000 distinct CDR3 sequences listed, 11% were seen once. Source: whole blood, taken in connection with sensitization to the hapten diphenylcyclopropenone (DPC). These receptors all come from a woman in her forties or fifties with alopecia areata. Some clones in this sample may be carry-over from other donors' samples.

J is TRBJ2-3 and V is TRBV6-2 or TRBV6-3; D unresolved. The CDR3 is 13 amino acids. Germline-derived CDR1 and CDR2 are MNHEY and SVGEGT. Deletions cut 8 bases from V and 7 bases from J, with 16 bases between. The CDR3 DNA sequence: TGTGCCAGCGTCTCCCGGCCCGTGAATACGCAGTATTTT. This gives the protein CASVSRPVNTQYF.

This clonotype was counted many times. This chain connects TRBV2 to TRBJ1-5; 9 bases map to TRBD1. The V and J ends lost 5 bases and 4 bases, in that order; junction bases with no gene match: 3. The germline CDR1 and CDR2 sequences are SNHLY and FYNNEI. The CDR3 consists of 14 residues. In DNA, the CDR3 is TGTGCCAGCAGTCGACAGGGGGGTAATCAGCCCCAGCATTTT. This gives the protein CASSRQGGNQPQHF.

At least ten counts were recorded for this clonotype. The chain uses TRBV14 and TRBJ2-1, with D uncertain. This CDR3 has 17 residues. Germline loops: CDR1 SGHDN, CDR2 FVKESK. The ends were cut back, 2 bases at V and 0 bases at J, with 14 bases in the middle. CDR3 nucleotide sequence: TGTGCCAGCAGCCAATATTTGGCCGCAAGCTCCTACAATGAGCAGTTCTTC. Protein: CASSQYLAASSYNEQFF.

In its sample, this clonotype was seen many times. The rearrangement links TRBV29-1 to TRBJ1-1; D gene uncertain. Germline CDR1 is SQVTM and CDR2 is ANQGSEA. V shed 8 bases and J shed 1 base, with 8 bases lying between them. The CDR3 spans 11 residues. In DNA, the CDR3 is TGCAGCTCCAGACGGAACACTGAAGCTTTCTTT. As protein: CSSRRNTEAFF.

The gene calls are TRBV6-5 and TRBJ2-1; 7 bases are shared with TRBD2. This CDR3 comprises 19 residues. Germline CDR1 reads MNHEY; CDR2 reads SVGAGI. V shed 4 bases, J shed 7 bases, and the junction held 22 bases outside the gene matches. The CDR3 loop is CASSFSASGTVIGGNEQFF. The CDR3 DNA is TGTGCCAGCAGTTTTTCGGCTAGCGGAACTGTTATTGGGGGGAATGAGCAGTTCTTC.

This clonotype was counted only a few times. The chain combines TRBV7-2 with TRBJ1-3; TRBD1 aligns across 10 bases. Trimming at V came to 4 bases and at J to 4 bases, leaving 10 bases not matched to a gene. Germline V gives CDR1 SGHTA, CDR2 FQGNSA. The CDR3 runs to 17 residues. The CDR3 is CASSSPPGTGVGNTIYF. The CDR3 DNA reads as TGTGCCAGCAGCTCCCCCCCGGGGACAGGGGTAGGAAACACCATATATTTT.

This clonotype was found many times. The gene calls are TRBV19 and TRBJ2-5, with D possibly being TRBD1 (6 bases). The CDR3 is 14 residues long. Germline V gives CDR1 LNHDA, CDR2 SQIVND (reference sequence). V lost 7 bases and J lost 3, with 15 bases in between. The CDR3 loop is CASKRGFGEETQYF. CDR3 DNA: TGTGCCAGTAAAAGGGGGTTTGGCGAAGAGACCCAGTACTTC.

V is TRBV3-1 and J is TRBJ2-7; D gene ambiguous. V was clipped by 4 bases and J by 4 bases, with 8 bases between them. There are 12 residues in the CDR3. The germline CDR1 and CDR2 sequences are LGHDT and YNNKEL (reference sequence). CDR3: CASSRSDYEQYF. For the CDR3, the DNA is TGTGCCAGCAGCCGATCGGATTACGAGCAGTACTTC.

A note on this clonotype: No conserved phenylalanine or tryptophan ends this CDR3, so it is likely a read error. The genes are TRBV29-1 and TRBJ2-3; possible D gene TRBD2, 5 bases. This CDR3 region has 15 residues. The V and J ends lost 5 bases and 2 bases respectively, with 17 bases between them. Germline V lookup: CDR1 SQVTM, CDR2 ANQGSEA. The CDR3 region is CSVRERALYTDTQYY. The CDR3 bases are TGCAGCGTTCGGGAAAGGGCCCTGTACACAGATACGCAGTATTAT.

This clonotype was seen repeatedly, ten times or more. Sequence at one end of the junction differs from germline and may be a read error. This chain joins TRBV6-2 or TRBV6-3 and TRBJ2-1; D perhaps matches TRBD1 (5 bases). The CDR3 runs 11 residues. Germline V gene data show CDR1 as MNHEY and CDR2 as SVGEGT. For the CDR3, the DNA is TGTGCCAGCAGTACGGGCCGGAAGGGGTCCTTC. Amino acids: CASSTGRKGSF.

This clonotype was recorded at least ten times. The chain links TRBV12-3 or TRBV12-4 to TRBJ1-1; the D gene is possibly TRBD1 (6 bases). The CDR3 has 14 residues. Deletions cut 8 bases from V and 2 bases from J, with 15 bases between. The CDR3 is CASGRTVANTEAFF. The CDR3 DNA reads TGTGCCAGCGGACGGACAGTGGCTAACACTGAAGCTTTCTTT.

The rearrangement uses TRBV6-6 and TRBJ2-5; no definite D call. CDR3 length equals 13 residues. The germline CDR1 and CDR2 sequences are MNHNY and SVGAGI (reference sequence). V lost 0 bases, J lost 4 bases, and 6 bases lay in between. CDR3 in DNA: TGTGCCAGCAGTTACTCGTCCGGAGAGACCCAGTACTTC. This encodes CASSYSSGETQYF.

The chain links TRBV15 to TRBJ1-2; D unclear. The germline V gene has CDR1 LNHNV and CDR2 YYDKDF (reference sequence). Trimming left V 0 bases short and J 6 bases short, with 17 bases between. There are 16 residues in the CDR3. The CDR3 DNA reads TGTGCCACCAGCAGAGACTTTTCGATCCACTCAGATGGCTACACCTTC. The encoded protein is CATSRDFSIHSDGYTF.

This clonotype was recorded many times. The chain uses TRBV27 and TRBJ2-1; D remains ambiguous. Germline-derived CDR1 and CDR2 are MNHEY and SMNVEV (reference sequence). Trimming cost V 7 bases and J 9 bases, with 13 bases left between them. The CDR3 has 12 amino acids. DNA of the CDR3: TGTGCCAGCACCCCCGGCTACGGTGAGCAGTTCTTC. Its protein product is CASTPGYGEQFF.

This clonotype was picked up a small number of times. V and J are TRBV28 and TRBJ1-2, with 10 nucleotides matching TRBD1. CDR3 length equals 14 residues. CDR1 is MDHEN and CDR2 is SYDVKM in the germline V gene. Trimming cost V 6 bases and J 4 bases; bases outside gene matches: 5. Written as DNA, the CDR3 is TGTGCCAGCAGGCGGGGACAGGGGAGCTATGGCTACACCTTC. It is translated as CASRRGQGSYGYTF.

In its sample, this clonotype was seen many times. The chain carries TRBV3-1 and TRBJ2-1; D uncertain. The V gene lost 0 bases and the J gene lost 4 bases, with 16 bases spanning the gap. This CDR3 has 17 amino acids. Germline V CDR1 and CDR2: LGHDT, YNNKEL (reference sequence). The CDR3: CASSQDLGPGIYNEQFF. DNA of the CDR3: TGTGCCAGCAGCCAAGATTTAGGGCCAGGCATATACAATGAGCAGTTCTTC.

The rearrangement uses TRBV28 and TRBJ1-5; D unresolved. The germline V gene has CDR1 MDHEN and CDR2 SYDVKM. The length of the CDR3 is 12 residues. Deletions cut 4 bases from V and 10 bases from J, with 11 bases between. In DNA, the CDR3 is TGTGCCAGCAGTTCCACCGAGGGACCCCAGCATTTT. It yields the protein CASSSTEGPQHF.

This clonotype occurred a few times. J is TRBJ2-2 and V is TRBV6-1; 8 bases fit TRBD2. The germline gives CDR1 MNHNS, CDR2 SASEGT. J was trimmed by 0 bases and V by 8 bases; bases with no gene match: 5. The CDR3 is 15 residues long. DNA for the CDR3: TGTGCCAGCGGCGGGAGGCCCCCGAACACCGGGGAGCTGTTTTTT. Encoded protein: CASGGRPPNTGELFF.

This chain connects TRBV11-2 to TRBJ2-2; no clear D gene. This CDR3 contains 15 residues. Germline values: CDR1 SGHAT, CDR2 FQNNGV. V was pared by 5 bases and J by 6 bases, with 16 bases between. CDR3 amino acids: CASSTNPTRPGELFF. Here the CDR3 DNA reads TGTGCCAGCAGCACCAACCCTACTCGGCCCGGGGAGCTGTTTTTT. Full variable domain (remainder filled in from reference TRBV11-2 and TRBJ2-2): EAGVAQSPRYKIIEKRQSVAFWCNPISGHATLYWYQQILGQGPKLLIQFQNNGVVDDSQLPKDRFSAERLKGVDSTLKIQPAKLEDSAVYLCASSTNPTRPGELFFGEGSRLTVL.

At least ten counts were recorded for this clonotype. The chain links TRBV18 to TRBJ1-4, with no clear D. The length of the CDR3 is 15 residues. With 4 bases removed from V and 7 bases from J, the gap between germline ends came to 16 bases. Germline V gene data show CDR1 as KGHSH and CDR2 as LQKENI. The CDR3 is CASSRLMVGSEKLFF. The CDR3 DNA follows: TGTGCCAGCTCACGACTCATGGTGGGATCTGAAAAACTGTTTTTT.

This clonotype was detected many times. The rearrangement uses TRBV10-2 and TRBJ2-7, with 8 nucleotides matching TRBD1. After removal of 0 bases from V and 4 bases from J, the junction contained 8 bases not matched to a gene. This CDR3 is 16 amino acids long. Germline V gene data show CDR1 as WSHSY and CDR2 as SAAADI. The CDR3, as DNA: TGCGCCAGCAGTGAGTCGACAGGGGATCCCTGGTACGAGCAGTACTTC. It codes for CASSESTGDPWYEQYF.

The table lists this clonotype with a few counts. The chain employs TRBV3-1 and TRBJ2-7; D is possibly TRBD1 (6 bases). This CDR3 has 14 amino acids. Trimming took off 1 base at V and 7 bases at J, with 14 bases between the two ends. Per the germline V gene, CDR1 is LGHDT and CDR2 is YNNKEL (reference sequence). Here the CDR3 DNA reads TGTGCCAGCAGCCAAGCGTGGCAGGGGATGGAGCAGTACTTC. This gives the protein CASSQAWQGMEQYF.

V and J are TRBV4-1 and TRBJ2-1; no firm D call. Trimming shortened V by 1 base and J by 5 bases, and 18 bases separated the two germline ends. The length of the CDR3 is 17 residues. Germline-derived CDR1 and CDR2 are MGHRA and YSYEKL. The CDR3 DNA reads TGCGCCAGCAGCCAAGTCCGGGCTCCCAGCAAGGACAATGAGCAGTTCTTC. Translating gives CASSQVRAPSKDNEQFF.

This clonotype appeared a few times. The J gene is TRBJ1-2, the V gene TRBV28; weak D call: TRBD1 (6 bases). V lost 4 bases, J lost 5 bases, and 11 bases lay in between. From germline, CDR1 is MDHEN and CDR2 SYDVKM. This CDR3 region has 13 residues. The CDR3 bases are TGTGCCAGCAGTTCAGGGGTAGGATATGGCTACACCTTC. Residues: CASSSGVGYGYTF.

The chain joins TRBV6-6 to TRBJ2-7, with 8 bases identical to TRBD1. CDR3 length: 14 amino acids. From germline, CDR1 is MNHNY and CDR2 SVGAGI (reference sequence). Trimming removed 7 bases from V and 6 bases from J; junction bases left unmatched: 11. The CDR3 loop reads CASTVGTGPSEQYF. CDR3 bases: TGTGCCAGCACTGTCGGGACAGGCCCGAGCGAGCAGTACTTC.

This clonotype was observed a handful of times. In DNA, the CDR3 is TGTGCCAGCAGTTACCGCGCGGACTGGAACACTGAAGCTTTCTTT. Translated, it gives CASSYRADWNTEAFF. The chain is built from TRBV6-2 or TRBV6-3 and TRBJ1-1; the D is unclear. The CDR3 extends over 15 amino acids. Trimming took off 2 bases at V and 1 base at J, with 11 bases between the two ends. Germline CDR1 is MNHEY and CDR2 is SVGEGT.

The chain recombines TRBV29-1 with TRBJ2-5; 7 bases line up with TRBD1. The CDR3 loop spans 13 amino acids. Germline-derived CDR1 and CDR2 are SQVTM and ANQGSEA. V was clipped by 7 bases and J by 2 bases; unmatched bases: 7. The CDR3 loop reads CSAAPRGQETQYF. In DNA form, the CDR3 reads TGCAGCGCCGCCCCCAGGGGGCAAGAGACCCAGTACTTC.

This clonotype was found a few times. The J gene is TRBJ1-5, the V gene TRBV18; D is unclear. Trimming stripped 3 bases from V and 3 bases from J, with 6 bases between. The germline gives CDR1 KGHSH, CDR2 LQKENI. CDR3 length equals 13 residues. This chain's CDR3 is CASSPRDNQPQHF. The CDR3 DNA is TGTGCCAGCTCACCCCGGGACAATCAGCCCCAGCATTTT.

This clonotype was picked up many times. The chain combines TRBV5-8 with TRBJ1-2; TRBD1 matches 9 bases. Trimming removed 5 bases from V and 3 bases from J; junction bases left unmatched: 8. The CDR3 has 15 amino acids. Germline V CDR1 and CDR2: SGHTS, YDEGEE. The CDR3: CASSIWDRADYGYTF. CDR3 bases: TGTGCCAGCAGTATCTGGGACAGGGCGGACTATGGCTACACCTTC.

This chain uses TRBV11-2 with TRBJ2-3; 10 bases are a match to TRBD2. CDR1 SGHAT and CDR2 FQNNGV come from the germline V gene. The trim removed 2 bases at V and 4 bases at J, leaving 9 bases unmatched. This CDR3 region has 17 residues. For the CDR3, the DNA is TGTGCCAGCAGCTTAACCCCGGGACTAGCGCTATCAGATACGCAGTATTTT. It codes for CASSLTPGLALSDTQYF.

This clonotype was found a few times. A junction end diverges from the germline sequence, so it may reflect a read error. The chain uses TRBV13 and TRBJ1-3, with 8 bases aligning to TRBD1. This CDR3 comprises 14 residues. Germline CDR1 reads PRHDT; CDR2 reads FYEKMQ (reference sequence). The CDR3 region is CASSLGQGGNTIYF. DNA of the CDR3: TGTGCCAGCAGCCTAGGACAGGGAGGAAACACCATATATTTT.